The 18 T cell receptor beta chains in this list originate from one sample, sequenced in a study of response to subunit inactivated influenza vaccine. TCRdb fed the RT-PCR reads into MiXCR, producing one record per CDR3 protein. The table lists roughly 700,000 distinct CDR3 sequences, approximately 13% of them singletons, with approximately 7% in the top ten. Sequenced here: PBMCs from blood, sampled 14 to 15 days before vaccination. These receptors were obtained from a man between 45 and 60 years old who received an inactivated influenza vaccine.

J is TRBJ1-1 and V is TRBV12-3 or TRBV12-4; D is unclear. V was cut by 6 bases and J by 4 bases, with 12 bases left in between. The CDR3 has 13 amino acids. Written as DNA, the CDR3 is TGTGCCAGCAGAGATGGGGTTGCCACTGAAGCTTTCTTT. Translated, it gives CASRDGVATEAFF.

This clonotype was counted ten times or more. This rearrangement joins TRBV6-1 to TRBJ2-2, with D unresolved. The CDR3 is made up of 15 amino acids. V gave up 6 bases and J gave up 0 bases, with 11 bases separating them. CDR1 and CDR2 (germline): MNHNS, SASEGT. CDR3 in amino acids: CASRDGRTNTGELFF. As DNA, the CDR3 is TGTGCCAGCAGGGATGGCAGGACGAACACCGGGGAGCTGTTTTTT.

This chain joins TRBV15 and TRBJ2-7; D unresolved. V was trimmed by 1 base and J by 2 bases, leaving 9 bases between them. CDR1 is LNHNV and CDR2 is YYDKDF in the germline V gene (reference sequence). The CDR3 runs to 14 residues. The CDR3 bases are TGTGCCACCAGCAGAGGTGGAGTCACCTACGAGCAGTACTTC. Its translation: CATSRGGVTYEQYF.

The chain employs TRBV11-1 and TRBJ1-1; D possibly corresponds to TRBD1 (6 bases). Trimming shortened V by 6 bases and J by 5 bases, and 28 bases separated the two germline ends. The CDR3 length is 18 residues. CDR1 SGHAT and CDR2 FQDESV come from the germline V gene (reference sequence). The CDR3 here is CASRPAHRDRQPRTEAFF. CDR3 coding DNA: TGTGCCAGCAGACCAGCCCACCGAGACAGGCAACCGAGGACTGAAGCTTTCTTT.

V usage is TRBV29-1 and J usage is TRBJ1-4; 8 positions agree with TRBD1. CDR3 length equals 14 residues. Looked up from germline, CDR1 is SQVTM and CDR2 is ANQGSEA. Trimming took 5 bases from V and 0 from J; bases not matched to a gene: 2. CDR3 amino acids: CSVSQGATNEKLFF. The CDR3 DNA reads TGCAGCGTTTCACAGGGGGCAACTAATGAAAAACTGTTTTTT.

This clonotype showed up many times. V usage is TRBV6-1 and J usage is TRBJ1-6; 9 nucleotides align to TRBD1. CDR1 and CDR2 (germline): MNHNS, SASEGT. V shed 9 bases and J 3 bases; nucleotides not matched to a gene: 3. CDR3 length: 14 residues. DNA of the CDR3: TGTGCCAGTTGGACAGGGGACTATAATTCACCCCTCCACTTT. This translates into CASWTGDYNSPLHF.

This chain links TRBV5-1 with TRBJ2-5; no clear D. V lost 0 bases, J lost 6 bases, and 9 bases lay in between. The germline V gene has CDR1 SGHRS and CDR2 YFSETQ. This CDR3 comprises 13 residues. The CDR3 is CASSLGQAQTQYF. In nucleotides, the CDR3 is TGCGCCAGCAGCTTGGGCCAGGCTCAGACCCAGTACTTC.

This clonotype has more than one count but fewer than ten. The chain employs TRBV24-1 and TRBJ2-7, with unresolved D. CDR1 is KGHDR and CDR2 is SFDVKD in the germline V gene. Trimming stripped 2 bases from V and 7 bases from J, with 8 bases between. The CDR3 sequence is 12 residues long. CDR3 protein: CATSDSSAEQYF. CDR3 in DNA: TGTGCCACCAGTGATTCATCGGCAGAGCAGTACTTC.

This clonotype appeared a few times. This chain connects TRBV6-2 or TRBV6-3 to TRBJ1-1; the D is unclear. The V gene lost 4 bases and the J gene lost 1 base, with 13 bases spanning the gap. Germline V gene sequence: CDR1 MNHEY, CDR2 SVGEGT. This CDR3 is 15 amino acids long. The CDR3 is CASSSIPTRNTEAFF. In nucleotides, the CDR3 is TGTGCCAGCAGTTCCATTCCGACGAGGAACACTGAAGCTTTCTTT.

This clonotype was counted at least ten times. The chain couples TRBV5-1 to TRBJ2-7; weak D call: TRBD1 (6 bases). V was pared by 3 bases and J by 1 base, with 14 bases between. The CDR3 runs to 15 residues. Germline V gene data show CDR1 as SGHRS and CDR2 as YFSETQ. The CDR3 region is CASSSLPTGSYEQYF. In DNA form, the CDR3 reads TGCGCCAGCAGCTCCCTTCCGACAGGATCCTACGAGCAGTACTTC. The full variable domain, completed using reference TRBV5-1 and TRBJ2-7, is KAGVTQTPRYLIKTRGQQVTLSCSPISGHRSVSWYQQTPGQGLQFLFEYFSETQRNKGNFPGRFSGRQFSNSRSEMNVSTLELGDSALYLCASSSLPTGSYEQYFGPGTRLTVT.

The chain joins TRBV7-2 to TRBJ2-3; D unclear. Trimming left V 4 bases short and J 7 bases short, with 12 bases between. CDR1 and CDR2 from the germline V gene are SGHTA and FQGNSA. The CDR3 consists of 13 residues. The CDR3: CASSWALQYTQYF. The CDR3, as DNA: TGTGCCAGCAGCTGGGCCCTGCAGTATACGCAGTATTTT.

In this sample, this clonotype turned up many times. This chain links TRBV7-2 with TRBJ2-1, with D perhaps given as TRBD1 or TRBD2 (5 bases each). CDR1 is SGHTA and CDR2 is FQGNSA in the germline V gene. V dropped 6 bases and J dropped 4 bases, with 10 bases sitting between them. This CDR3 comprises 13 residues. CDR3 nucleotides: TGTGCCAGCAGTTTCGGGACGTACAATGAGCAGTTCTTC. It encodes CASSFGTYNEQFF.

This clonotype was seen more than once but under ten times. CDR3 DNA sequence: TGCGCCAGCAGCTTGGAAGGAGGGTCGAAGACCCAGTACTTC. Protein: CASSLEGGSKTQYF. The chain recombines TRBV5-1 with TRBJ2-5, with D possibly matching TRBD2 (6 bases). Trimming pared 0 bases from V and 6 bases from J, leaving 12 bases between. Germline CDR1 is SGHRS and CDR2 is YFSETQ. This CDR3 spans 14 amino acids.

The chain couples TRBV2 to TRBJ2-2; D is unclear. Germline values: CDR1 SNHLY, CDR2 FYNNEI. Trimming removed 4 bases at V and 0 bases at J, with 9 bases between. CDR3 length equals 15 residues. Here the CDR3 reads CASSGEHSNTGELFF. The CDR3 DNA reads TGTGCCAGCAGTGGGGAACACTCGAACACCGGGGAGCTGTTTTTT.

V gene TRBV15 combines with J gene TRBJ2-1; the D is unclear. The CDR3 covers 16 residues. CDR1 is LNHNV and CDR2 is YYDKDF in the germline V gene (reference sequence). Trimming took 1 base from V and 1 from J, leaving 11 bases between them. CDR3: CATSRVGQWSYNEQFF. The CDR3, as DNA: TGTGCCACCAGCAGAGTGGGTCAGTGGTCCTACAATGAGCAGTTCTTC.

As for this clonotype: Its ends do not fully match the called genes, so a read error is possible. The chain recombines TRBV5-1 with TRBJ2-3, with a tentative D call TRBD2 (6 bases). Germline V lookup: CDR1 SGHRS, CDR2 YFSETQ. The CDR3 extends over 14 amino acids. The CDR3 protein is CASMGGSGRNTQFF. CDR3 coding DNA: TGCGCCAGCATGGGGGGTAGCGGACGGAATACGCAGTTTTTT. The whole variable domain, remainder taken from reference TRBV5-1 and TRBJ2-3, is KAGVTQTPRYLIKTRGQQVTLSCSPISGHRSVSWYQQTPGQGLQFLFEYFSETQRNKGNFPGRFSGRQFSNSRSEMNVSTLELGDSALYLCASMGGSGRNTQFFGPGTRLTVL.

This clonotype has more than one count but fewer than ten. The chain carries TRBV30 and TRBJ2-3, with 7 bases matching TRBD1. This CDR3 contains 14 residues. Germline CDR1 and CDR2: GTSNPN and SVGIG (reference sequence). V gave up 0 bases and J gave up 3 bases; unmatched junction bases: 3. The CDR3 region is CAWSVPTGTDTQYF. Written as DNA, the CDR3 is TGTGCCTGGAGTGTTCCGACAGGGACAGATACGCAGTATTTT.

This clonotype came up a few times. In DNA form, the CDR3 reads TGCGCCAGCAGCTTGGAGGCTAGCGGGAATTACAATGAGCAGTTCTTC. Translation gives CASSLEASGNYNEQFF. The chain recombines TRBV5-1 with TRBJ2-1, with TRBD2 identical over 9 bases. Germline V gene data show CDR1 as SGHRS and CDR2 as YFSETQ. Germline trimming cut 0 bases from V and 4 bases from J; bases unmatched to any gene: 5. The CDR3 covers 16 residues. Full variable domain (missing parts from reference TRBV5-1 and TRBJ2-1): KAGVTQTPRYLIKTRGQQVTLSCSPISGHRSVSWYQQTPGQGLQFLFEYFSETQRNKGNFPGRFSGRQFSNSRSEMNVSTLELGDSALYLCASSLEASGNYNEQFFGPGTRLTVL.